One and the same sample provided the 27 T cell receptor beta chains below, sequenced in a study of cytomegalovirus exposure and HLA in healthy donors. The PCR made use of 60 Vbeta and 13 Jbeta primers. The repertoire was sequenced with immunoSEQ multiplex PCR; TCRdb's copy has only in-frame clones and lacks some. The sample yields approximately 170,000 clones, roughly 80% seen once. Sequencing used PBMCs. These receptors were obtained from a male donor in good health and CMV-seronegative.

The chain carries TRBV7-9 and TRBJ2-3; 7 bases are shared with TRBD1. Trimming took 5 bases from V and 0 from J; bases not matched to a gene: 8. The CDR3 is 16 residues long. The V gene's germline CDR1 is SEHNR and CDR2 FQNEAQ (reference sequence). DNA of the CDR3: TGTGCCAGCAGCCCCCAGGGACAGACGAGCACAGATACGCAGTATTTT. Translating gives CASSPQGQTSTDTQYF.

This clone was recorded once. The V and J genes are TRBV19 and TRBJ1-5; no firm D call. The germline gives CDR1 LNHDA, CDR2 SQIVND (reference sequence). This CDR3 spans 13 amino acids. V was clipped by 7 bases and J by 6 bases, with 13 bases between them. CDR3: CASTRGPVQPQHF. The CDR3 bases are TGTGCCAGTACGCGCGGCCCCGTTCAGCCCCAGCATTTT.

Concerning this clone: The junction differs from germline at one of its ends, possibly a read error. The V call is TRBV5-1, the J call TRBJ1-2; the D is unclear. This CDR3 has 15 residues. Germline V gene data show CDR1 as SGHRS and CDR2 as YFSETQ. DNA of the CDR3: TGCGCCAGCAGCTCCTATCCGGCAGTAACTAATGGCTGCACCTTC. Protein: CASSSYPAVTNGCTF.

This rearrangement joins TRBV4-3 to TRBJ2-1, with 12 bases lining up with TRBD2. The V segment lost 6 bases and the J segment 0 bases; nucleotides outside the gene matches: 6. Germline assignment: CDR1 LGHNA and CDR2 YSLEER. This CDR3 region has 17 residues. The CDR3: CASSRTSGISSYNEQFF. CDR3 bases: TGCGCCAGCAGTCGGACTAGCGGGATCTCCTCCTACAATGAGCAGTTCTTC.

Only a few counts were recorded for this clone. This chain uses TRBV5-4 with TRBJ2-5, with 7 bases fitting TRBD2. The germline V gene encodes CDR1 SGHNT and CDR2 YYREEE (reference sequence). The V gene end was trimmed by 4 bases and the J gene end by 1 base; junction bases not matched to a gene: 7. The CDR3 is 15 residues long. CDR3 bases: TGTGCCAGCAGCGGTCAATCTAGCGGCCAAGAGACCCAGTACTTC. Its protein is CASSGQSSGQETQYF.

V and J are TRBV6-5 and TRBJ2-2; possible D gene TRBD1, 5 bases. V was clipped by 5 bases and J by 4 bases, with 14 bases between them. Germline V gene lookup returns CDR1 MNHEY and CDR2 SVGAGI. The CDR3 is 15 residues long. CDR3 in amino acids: CASSMTPRVTGELFF. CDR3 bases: TGTGCCAGCAGTATGACTCCCAGGGTCACCGGGGAGCTGTTTTTT.

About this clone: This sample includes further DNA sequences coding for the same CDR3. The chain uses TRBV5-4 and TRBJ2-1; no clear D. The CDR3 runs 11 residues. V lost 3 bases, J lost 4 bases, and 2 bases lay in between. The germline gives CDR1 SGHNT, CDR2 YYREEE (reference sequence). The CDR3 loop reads CASSSYNEQFF. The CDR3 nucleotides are TGTGCCAGCAGCTCTTACAATGAGCAGTTCTTC.

The CDR3 loop reads CASSAEDRGLNQPQHF. The CDR3 region has the DNA TGTGCCAGCAGCGCTGAGGACAGGGGGCTTAATCAGCCCCAGCATTTT. V and J are TRBV9 and TRBJ1-5, with TRBD1 matching over 11 bases. After removal of 3 bases from V and 4 bases from J, the junction contained 6 bases not matched to a gene. Germline CDR1 reads SGDLS; CDR2 reads YYNGEE. The CDR3 covers 16 residues.

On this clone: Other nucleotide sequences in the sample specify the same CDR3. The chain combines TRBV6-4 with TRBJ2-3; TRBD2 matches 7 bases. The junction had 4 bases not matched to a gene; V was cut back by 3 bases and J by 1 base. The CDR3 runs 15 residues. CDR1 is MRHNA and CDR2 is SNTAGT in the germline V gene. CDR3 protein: CASSDSSGGTDTQYF. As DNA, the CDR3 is TGTGCCAGCAGTGATTCTAGCGGTGGCACAGATACGCAGTATTTT.

The CDR3, as DNA: TGTGCCAGCAGTTTAGGGACTTACAACGTCCTGACTTTC. Its translation is CASSLGTYNVLTF. The rearrangement uses TRBV28 and TRBJ2-6, with a weak D call TRBD2 (6 bases). CDR3 length: 13 residues. V dropped 2 bases and J dropped 9 bases, with 8 bases sitting between them. Germline assignment: CDR1 MDHEN and CDR2 SYDVKM.

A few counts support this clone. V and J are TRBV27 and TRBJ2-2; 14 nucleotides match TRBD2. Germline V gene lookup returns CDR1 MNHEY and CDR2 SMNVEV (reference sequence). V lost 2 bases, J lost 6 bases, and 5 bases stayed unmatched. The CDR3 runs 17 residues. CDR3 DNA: TGTGCCAGCAGTTTACCGGGACTAGCGGGAGCCCCCGGGGAGCTGTTTTTT. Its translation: CASSLPGLAGAPGELFF.

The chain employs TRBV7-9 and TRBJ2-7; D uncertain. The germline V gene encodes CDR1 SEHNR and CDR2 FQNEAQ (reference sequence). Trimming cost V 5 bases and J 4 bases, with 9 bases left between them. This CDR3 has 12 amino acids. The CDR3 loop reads CASSPIGYEQYF. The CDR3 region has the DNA TGTGCCAGCAGCCCCATCGGGTACGAGCAGTACTTC.

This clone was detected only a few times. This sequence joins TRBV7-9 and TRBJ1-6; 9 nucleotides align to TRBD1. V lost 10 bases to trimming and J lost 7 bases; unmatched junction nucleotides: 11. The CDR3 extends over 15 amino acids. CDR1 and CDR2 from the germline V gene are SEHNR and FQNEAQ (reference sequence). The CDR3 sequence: CAITGTGIMNSPLHF. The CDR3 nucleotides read TGTGCCATAACCGGGACAGGGATAATGAATTCACCCCTCCACTTT.

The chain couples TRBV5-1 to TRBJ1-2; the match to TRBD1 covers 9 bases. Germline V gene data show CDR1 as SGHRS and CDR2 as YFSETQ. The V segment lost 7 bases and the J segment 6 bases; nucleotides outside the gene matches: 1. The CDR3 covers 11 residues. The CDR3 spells CASGQGNGYTF. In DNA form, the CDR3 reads TGCGCCAGCGGACAGGGGAATGGCTACACCTTC. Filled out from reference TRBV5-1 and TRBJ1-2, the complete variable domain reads KAGVTQTPRYLIKTRGQQVTLSCSPISGHRSVSWYQQTPGQGLQFLFEYFSETQRNKGNFPGRFSGRQFSNSRSEMNVSTLELGDSALYLCASGQGNGYTFGSGTRLTVV.

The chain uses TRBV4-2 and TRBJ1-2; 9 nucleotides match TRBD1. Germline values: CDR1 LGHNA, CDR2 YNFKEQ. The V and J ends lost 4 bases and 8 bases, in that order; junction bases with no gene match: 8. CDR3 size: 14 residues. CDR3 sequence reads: CASSREGTGLGYTF. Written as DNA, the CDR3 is TGTGCCAGCAGCCGAGAGGGGACAGGGCTGGGCTACACCTTC.

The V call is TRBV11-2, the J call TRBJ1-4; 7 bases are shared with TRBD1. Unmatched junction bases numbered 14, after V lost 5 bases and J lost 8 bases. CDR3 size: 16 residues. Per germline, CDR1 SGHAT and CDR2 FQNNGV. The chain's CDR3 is CASSLAATGRNEKLFF. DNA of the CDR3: TGTGCCAGCAGCCTCGCCGCGACAGGGCGGAACGAAAAACTGTTTTTT. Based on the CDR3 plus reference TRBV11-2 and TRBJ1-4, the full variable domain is EAGVAQSPRYKIIEKRQSVAFWCNPISGHATLYWYQQILGQGPKLLIQFQNNGVVDDSQLPKDRFSAERLKGVDSTLKIQPAKLEDSAVYLCASSLAATGRNEKLFFGSGTQLSVL.

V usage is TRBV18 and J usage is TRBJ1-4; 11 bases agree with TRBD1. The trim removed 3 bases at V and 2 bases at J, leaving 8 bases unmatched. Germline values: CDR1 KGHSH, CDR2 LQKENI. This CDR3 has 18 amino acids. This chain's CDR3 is CASSPDRGRGRTNEKLFF. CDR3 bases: TGTGCCAGCTCACCGGACAGGGGGCGAGGGAGGACTAATGAAAAACTGTTTTTT. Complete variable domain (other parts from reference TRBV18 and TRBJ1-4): NAGVMQNPRHLVRRRGQEARLRCSPMKGHSHVYWYRQLPEEGLKFMVYLQKENIIDESGMPKERFSAEFPKEGPSILRIQQVVRGDSAAYFCASSPDRGRGRTNEKLFFGSGTQLSVL.

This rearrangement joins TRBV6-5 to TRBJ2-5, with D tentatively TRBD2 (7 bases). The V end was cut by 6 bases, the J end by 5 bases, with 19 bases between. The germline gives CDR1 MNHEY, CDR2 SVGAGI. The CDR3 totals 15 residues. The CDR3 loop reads CASRAAGQKSETQYF. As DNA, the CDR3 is TGTGCCAGCAGGGCAGCGGGACAAAAGAGCGAGACCCAGTACTTC.

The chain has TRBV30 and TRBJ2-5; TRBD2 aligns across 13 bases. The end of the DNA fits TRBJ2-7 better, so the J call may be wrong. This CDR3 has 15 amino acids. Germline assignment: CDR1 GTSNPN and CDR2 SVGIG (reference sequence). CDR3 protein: CAWSPGLAGVVEQYF. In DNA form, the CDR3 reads TGTGCCTGGAGTCCAGGACTAGCGGGAGTGGTCGAGCAGTACTTC.

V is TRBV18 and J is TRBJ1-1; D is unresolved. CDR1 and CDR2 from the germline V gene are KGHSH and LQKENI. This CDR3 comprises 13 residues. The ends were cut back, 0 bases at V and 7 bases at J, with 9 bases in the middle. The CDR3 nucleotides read TGTGCCAGCTCACCACCGGCGGGGTATGAAGCTTTCTTT. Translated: CASSPPAGYEAFF. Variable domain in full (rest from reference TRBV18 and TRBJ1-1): NAGVMQNPRHLVRRRGQEARLRCSPMKGHSHVYWYRQLPEEGLKFMVYLQKENIIDESGMPKERFSAEFPKEGPSILRIQQVVRGDSAAYFCASSPPAGYEAFFGQGTRLTVV.

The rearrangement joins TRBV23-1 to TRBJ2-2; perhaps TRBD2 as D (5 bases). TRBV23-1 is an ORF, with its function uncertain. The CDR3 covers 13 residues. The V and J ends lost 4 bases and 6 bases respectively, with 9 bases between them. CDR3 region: CASSPGFSGELFF. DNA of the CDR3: TGCGCCAGCAGTCCGGGATTTTCCGGGGAGCTGTTTTTT.

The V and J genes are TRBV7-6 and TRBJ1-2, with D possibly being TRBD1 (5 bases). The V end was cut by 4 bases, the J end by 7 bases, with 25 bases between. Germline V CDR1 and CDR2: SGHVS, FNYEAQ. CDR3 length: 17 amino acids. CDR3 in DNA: TGTGCCAGCAGCTCTTCGGCGGTTTTTCAGGGAATCTGTGGCTACACCTTC. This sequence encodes CASSSSAVFQGICGYTF.

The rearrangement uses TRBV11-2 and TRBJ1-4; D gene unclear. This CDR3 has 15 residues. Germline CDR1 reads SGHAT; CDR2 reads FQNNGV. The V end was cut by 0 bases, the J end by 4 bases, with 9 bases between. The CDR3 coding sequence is TGTGCCAGCAGCTTAGATCGAGGCATTAATGAAAAACTGTTTTTT. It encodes CASSLDRGINEKLFF.

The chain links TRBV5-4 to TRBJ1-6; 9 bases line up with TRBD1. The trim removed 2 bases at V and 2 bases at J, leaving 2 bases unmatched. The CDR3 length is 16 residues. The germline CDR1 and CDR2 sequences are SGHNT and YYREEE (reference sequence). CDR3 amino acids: CASSFGTGPYNSPLHF. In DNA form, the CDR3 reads TGTGCCAGCAGCTTCGGGACAGGGCCCTATAATTCACCCCTCCACTTT.

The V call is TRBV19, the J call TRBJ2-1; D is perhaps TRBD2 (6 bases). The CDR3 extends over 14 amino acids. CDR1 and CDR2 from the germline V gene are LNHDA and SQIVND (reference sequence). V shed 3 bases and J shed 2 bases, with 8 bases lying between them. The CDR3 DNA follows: TGTGCCAGTAGTATCGGCGGGGCCTACAATGAGCAGTTCTTC. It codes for CASSIGGAYNEQFF.

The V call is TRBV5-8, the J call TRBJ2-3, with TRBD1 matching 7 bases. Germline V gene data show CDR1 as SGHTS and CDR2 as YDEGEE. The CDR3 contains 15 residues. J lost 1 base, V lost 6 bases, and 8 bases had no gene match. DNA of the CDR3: TGTGCCAGCACCGCGACAACAGGGGGCACAGATACGCAGTATTTT. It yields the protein CASTATTGGTDTQYF. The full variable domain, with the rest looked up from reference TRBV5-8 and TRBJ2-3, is EAGVTQSPTHLIKTRGQQATLRCSPISGHTSVYWYQQALGLGLQFLLWYDEGEERNRGNFPPRFSGRQFPNYSSELNVNALELEDSALYLCASTATTGGTDTQYFGPGTRLTVL.

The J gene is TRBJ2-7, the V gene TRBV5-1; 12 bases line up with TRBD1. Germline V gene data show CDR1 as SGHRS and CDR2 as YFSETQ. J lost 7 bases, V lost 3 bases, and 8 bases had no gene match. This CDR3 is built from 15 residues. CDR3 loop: CASSSEWDRGLEQYF. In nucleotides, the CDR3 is TGCGCCAGCAGCTCAGAATGGGACAGGGGGCTAGAGCAGTACTTC. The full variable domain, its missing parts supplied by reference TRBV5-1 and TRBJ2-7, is KAGVTQTPRYLIKTRGQQVTLSCSPISGHRSVSWYQQTPGQGLQFLFEYFSETQRNKGNFPGRFSGRQFSNSRSEMNVSTLELGDSALYLCASSSEWDRGLEQYFGPGTRLTVT.